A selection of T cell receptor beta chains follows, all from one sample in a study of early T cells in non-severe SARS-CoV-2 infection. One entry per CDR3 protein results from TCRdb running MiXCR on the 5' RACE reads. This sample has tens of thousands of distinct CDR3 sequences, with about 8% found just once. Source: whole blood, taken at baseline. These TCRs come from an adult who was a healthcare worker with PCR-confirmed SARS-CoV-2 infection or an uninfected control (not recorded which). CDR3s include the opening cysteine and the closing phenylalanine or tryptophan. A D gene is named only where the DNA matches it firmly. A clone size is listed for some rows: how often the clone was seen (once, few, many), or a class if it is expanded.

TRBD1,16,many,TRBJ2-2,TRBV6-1,TGTGCCACCAAGGACAGGGGGGATGTGCGGACCGGGGAGCTGTTTTTT,CATKDRGDVRTGELFF
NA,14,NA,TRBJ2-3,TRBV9,TGTGCCAGCAGCGTAGATCTTAGCTCAGATACGCAGTATTTT,CASSVDLSSDTQYF
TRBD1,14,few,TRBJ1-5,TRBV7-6,TGTGCCAGCAGCTGGACAGGGGGCAATCAGCCCCAGCATTTT,CASSWTGGNQPQHF
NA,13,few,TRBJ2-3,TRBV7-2,TGTGCCAGCAGCTTCTCAAGTCCAGATACGCAGTATTTT,CASSFSSPDTQYF
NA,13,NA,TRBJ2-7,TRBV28,TGTGCCAGCAGTTTGTCACCACAATACGAGCAGTACTTC,CASSLSPQYEQYF
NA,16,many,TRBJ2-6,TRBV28,TGTGCCAGCAGCCTCGACAGAACCTCTGGGGCCAACGTCCTGACTTTC,CASSLDRTSGANVLTF
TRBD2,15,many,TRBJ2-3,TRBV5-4,TGTGCCAGCAGCCCCAGCGGGGCACACACAGATACGCAGTATTTT,CASSPSGAHTDTQYF
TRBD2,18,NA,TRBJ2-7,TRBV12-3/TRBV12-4,TGTGCCAGCAGTTTCTTTCGGACTAGCGGGGGATACTCCTACGAGCAGTACTTC,CASSFFRTSGGYSYEQYF
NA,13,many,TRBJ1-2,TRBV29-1,TGCAGCGTTGGGTCCGACTTTGTCGAAGGCTACACCTTC,CSVGSDFVEGYTF
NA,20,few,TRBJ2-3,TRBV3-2,TGTGCCAGCAGCCAAGATATCGCGACAGGGGGCTGGGTAAGCACAGATACGCAGTATTTT,CASSQDIATGGWVSTDTQYF
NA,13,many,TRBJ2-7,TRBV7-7,TGTGCCAGCAGCCCAGCCGGCAGCTACGAGCAGTACTTC,CASSPAGSYEQYF
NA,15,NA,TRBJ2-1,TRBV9,TGTGCCAGCAGCGTAGACCGGGGCAGGTACAATGAGCAGTTCTTC,CASSVDRGRYNEQFF
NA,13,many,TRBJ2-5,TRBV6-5,TGTGCCAGCAGTCAGACGGGACCCTTGTCCCAGTACTTC,CASSQTGPLSQYF
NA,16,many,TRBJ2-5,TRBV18,TGTGCCAGCTCACGCCCACTCCTTAAAAGGGAAGAGACCCAGTACTTC,CASSRPLLKREETQYF
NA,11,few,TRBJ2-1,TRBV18,TGTGCCAGCTCACCACGGATTGAGCAGTTCTTC,CASSPRIEQFF
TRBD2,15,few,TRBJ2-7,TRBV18,TGTGCCAGCTCACCACAACTAGCGGGGATTTACGAGCAGTACTTC,CASSPQLAGIYEQYF
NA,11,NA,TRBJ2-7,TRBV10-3,TGTGCCGTGGGGGCGCGGGACGAGCAGTACTTC,CAVGARDEQYF
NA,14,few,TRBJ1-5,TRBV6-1,TGTGCCAGCCGCAGGGAGGAAAGCAATCAGCCCCAGCATTTT,CASRREESNQPQHF
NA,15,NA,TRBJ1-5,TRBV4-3,TGCGCCAGCAGCCAAGTTACAGGGCTGAATCAGCCCCAGCATTTT,CASSQVTGLNQPQHF
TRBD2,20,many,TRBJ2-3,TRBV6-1,TGTGCCAGCAGTGTAAGACTAGCGGGGGGGTCGTATATGCAGGCAGATACGCAGTATTTT,CASSVRLAGGSYMQADTQYF
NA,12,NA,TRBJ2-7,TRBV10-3,TGTGCCATCGGCAAGGACGGATACGAGCAGTACTTC,CAIGKDGYEQYF
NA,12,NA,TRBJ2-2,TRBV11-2,TGTGCCAGCAGCTTAGGCGCCGGGGAGCTGTTTTTT,CASSLGAGELFF
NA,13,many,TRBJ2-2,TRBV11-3,TGTGCCAGCAGCTTGGCAGTTACCGGGGAGCTGTTTTTT,CASSLAVTGELFF
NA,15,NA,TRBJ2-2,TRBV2,TGTGCCAGCAGTGAAGCGGCGGTAAACACCGGGGAGCTGTTTTTT,CASSEAAVNTGELFF
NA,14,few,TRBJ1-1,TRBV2,TGTGCCAGTCCCACCGAAGGTTCGCTCGGTCGGGCTTTCTTT,CASPTEGSLGRAFF
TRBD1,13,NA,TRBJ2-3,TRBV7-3,TGTGCCAGCAGCACGGACAGGGGAGATACGCAGTATTTT,CASSTDRGDTQYF
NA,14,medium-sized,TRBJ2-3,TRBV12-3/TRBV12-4,TGTGCCAGCAGCCCTTTAGGGGGCACAGATACGCAGTATTTT,CASSPLGGTDTQYF
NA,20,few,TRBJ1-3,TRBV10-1,TGCGCCAGCAGTGAGAGACTAACCGGGACGTATACCAACTCTGGAAACACCATATATTTT,CASSERLTGTYTNSGNTIYF
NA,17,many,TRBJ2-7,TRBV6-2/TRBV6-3,TGTGCCAGCAGTTCCACGGTGGGGGGACGAAGCTCCTACGAGCAGTACTTC,CASSSTVGGRSSYEQYF
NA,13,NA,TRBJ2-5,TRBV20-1,TGCAGTGCTAGTGGGGGGGCGATTGAGACCCAGTACTTC,CSASGGAIETQYF
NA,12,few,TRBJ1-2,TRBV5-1,TGCGCCAGCAGCTTGGAACAGTATGGCTACACCTTC,CASSLEQYGYTF
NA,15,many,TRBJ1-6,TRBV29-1,TGCAGCGTTCAGGGGAACGGCTCCTATAATTCACCCCTCCACTTT,CSVQGNGSYNSPLHF
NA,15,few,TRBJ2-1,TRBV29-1,TGCAGCGTTGAAGATCCCCGGATACGGAACAATGAGCAGTTCTTC,CSVEDPRIRNNEQFF
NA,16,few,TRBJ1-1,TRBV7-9,TGTGCCAGCAGCTCTTCAACGTTCATAATGAACACTGAAGCTTTCTTT,CASSSSTFIMNTEAFF
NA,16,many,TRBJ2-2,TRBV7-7,TGTGCCAGCAGCTCGGGGAGGCTCTTGAACACCGGGGAGCTGTTTTTT,CASSSGRLLNTGELFF
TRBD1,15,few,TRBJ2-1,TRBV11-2,TGTGCCAGCAGCTTACCAGGACAGGGGGGACGTGAGCAGTTCTTC,CASSLPGQGGREQFF
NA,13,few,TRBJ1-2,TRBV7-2,TGTGCCAGCAGCTTCGACAGGACCTATGGCTACACCTTC,CASSFDRTYGYTF
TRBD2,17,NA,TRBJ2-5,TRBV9,TGTGCCAGCAGCCGGGATTCGGGCGGGGGGACTGAAGAGACCCAGTACTTC,CASSRDSGGGTEETQYF
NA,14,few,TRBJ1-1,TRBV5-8,TGTGCCAGCAGCTTGGAGGGGGGACTGGCTGAAGCTTTCTTT,CASSLEGGLAEAFF
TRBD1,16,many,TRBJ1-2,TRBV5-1,TGCGCCAGCAGCAGGGGACAGCCTTCGTCAGATCATGGCTACACCTTC,CASSRGQPSSDHGYTF
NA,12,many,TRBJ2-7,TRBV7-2,TGTGCCAGCAGCCCAGACCCGAACGAGCAGTACTTC,CASSPDPNEQYF